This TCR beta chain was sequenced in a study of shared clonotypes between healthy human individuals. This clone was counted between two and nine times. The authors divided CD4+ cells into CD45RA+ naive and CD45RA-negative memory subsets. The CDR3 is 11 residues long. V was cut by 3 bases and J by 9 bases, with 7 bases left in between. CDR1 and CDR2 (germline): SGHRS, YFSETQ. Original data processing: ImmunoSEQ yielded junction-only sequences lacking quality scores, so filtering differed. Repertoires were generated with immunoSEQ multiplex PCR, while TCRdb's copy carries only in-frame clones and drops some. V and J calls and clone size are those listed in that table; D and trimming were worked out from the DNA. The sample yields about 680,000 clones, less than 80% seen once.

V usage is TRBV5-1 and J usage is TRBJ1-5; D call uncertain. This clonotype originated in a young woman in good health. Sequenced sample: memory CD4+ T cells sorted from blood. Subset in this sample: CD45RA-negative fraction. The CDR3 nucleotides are TGCGCCAGCAGCTCCTTAGGGCCCCAGCATTTT. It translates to CASSSLGPQHF.